Presented here are 29 T cell receptor beta chains from one specimen sequenced in a study of a mutant IDH1 vaccine in newly diagnosed glioma. The time point is: week 23, last vaccination. Topical imiquimod accompanied each vaccine dose, which consisted of 300 ug of mutant IDH1 20-mer peptide. TCRdb's copy holds only in-frame clones and misses some; the assay was immunoSEQ multiplex PCR. Of around 56,000 clones listed, around 80% are singletons. Their recognized antigens are unknown. Specimen: PBMCs, collected from a glioma patient whose treatment included an IDH1 peptide vaccine. The receptors derive from a woman aged 40 to 49 with glioma. Some clones in this sample may be carry-over from other donors' samples.

The chain uses TRBV10-2 and TRBJ2-3, with D maybe TRBD2 (5 bases). The CDR3 runs to 15 residues. CDR1 is WSHSY and CDR2 is SAAADI in the germline V gene. V lost 3 bases and J 1 base, leaving 11 bases between the germline ends. The DNA of the CDR3 is TGCGCCAGCAGTGACCGACTACCCGGCACAGATACGCAGTATTTT. It translates to CASSDRLPGTDTQYF.

The genes are TRBV4-2 and TRBJ1-3; no reliable D call. The CDR3 has 15 residues. V dropped 1 base and J dropped 3 bases, with 10 bases sitting between them. CDR1 LGHNA and CDR2 YNFKEQ come from the germline V gene. The CDR3 protein is CASSQADVGGNTIYF. CDR3 nucleotides: TGTGCCAGCAGCCAAGCCGACGTAGGTGGAAACACCATATATTTT.

J is TRBJ2-1 and V is TRBV9; TRBD2 might be the D (6 bases). This CDR3 region has 14 residues. Germline lookup yields CDR1 SGDLS and CDR2 YYNGEE. Trimming removed 4 bases from V and 6 bases from J, with 14 bases in between. In DNA form, the CDR3 reads TGTGCCAGCAGCTCCCCTTGGGGAGGCAATGAGCAGTTCTTC. Translated, it gives CASSSPWGGNEQFF.

J is TRBJ1-6 and V is TRBV7-9; the D gene is possibly TRBD1 (5 bases). This CDR3 contains 18 residues. Trimming cost V 1 base and J 1 base, with 14 bases left between them. CDR1 and CDR2 from the germline V gene are SEHNR and FQNEAQ (reference sequence). CDR3 loop: CASSLVGGIFSYNSPLHF. The CDR3 region has the DNA TGTGCCAGCAGCTTAGTGGGGGGAATCTTTTCCTATAATTCACCCCTCCACTTT.

This clone appeared a single time. The V gene is TRBV30, the J gene TRBJ2-5; 11 bases map to TRBD2. Germline V gene data show CDR1 as GTSNPN and CDR2 as SVGIG (reference sequence). This CDR3 has 14 amino acids. Germline trimming cut 8 bases from V and 1 base from J; bases unmatched to any gene: 6. The CDR3 spells CASTSGGFQETQYF. The CDR3 coding sequence is TGTGCCAGTACTAGCGGGGGTTTCCAAGAGACCCAGTACTTC.

The DNA of the CDR3 is TGTGCCACCTCGAGGGACGGGGGGGATCAGCCCCAGCATTTT. It yields the protein CATSRDGGDQPQHF. The chain combines TRBV6-6 with TRBJ1-5; possibly TRBD1 for D (5 bases). The CDR3 is 14 amino acids. Trimming took off 10 bases at V and 5 bases at J, with 18 bases between the two ends. Germline loops: CDR1 MNHNY, CDR2 SVGAGI (reference sequence).

V is TRBV18 and J is TRBJ1-1; D gene ambiguous. V was shortened by 2 bases and J by 5 bases, with 6 bases between the two germline ends. The CDR3 contains 12 residues. CDR1 is KGHSH, CDR2 LQKENI, per germline. CDR3 sequence: CASSPERTEAFF. The CDR3 DNA reads as TGTGCCAGCTCACCAGAAAGGACTGAAGCTTTCTTT.

The V gene is TRBV29-1, the J gene TRBJ2-3; no definite D call. CDR3 length: 10 amino acids. The germline gives CDR1 SQVTM, CDR2 ANQGSEA. V dropped 7 bases and J dropped 8 bases, with 10 bases sitting between them. CDR3 in amino acids: CSGQQGTQYF. The CDR3 DNA follows: TGCAGCGGTCAGCAAGGTACGCAGTATTTT.

This clone was counted only a few times. CDR3 nucleotide sequence: TGCGCCAGCAGCCGAGGGGGGGAGGGCGGATCCGAGCAGTACTTC. It encodes CASSRGGEGGSEQYF. This chain uses TRBV5-1 with TRBJ2-7, with D perhaps TRBD2 (7 bases). This CDR3 region has 15 residues. Germline V gene data show CDR1 as SGHRS and CDR2 as YFSETQ. Trimming cost V 4 bases and J 6 bases, with 20 bases left between them. Full variable domain (remainder filled in from reference TRBV5-1 and TRBJ2-7): KAGVTQTPRYLIKTRGQQVTLSCSPISGHRSVSWYQQTPGQGLQFLFEYFSETQRNKGNFPGRFSGRQFSNSRSEMNVSTLELGDSALYLCASSRGGEGGSEQYFGPGTRLTVT.

The chain recombines TRBV10-1 with TRBJ2-2; D gene uncertain. V was shortened by 0 bases and J by 1 base, with 0 bases between the two germline ends. Germline CDR1 and CDR2: WNHNN and SYGVQD (reference sequence). This CDR3 comprises 13 residues. CDR3 sequence: CASSESNTGELFF. The CDR3 DNA reads as TGCGCCAGCAGTGAGTCGAACACCGGGGAGCTGTTTTTT.

V is TRBV15 and J is TRBJ2-1; 9 positions agree with TRBD2. This CDR3 is built from 15 residues. V lost 5 bases and J lost 2; bases outside the gene matches: 4. Per the germline V gene, CDR1 is LNHNV and CDR2 is YYDKDF (reference sequence). CDR3 nucleotides: TGTGCCACCAGCCCTGCGGGGGGGGCCTACAATGAGCAGTTCTTC. Its translation: CATSPAGGAYNEQFF.

The chain carries TRBV7-6 and TRBJ1-1; no definite D call. Germline V CDR1 and CDR2: SGHVS, FNYEAQ. Trimming left V 1 base short and J 4 bases short, with 13 bases between. The CDR3 totals 15 residues. CDR3 protein: CASSLGAGLGTEAFF. The CDR3 DNA is TGTGCCAGCAGCTTAGGAGCCGGCTTGGGCACTGAAGCTTTCTTT.

The DNA of the CDR3 is TGTGCCAGCAGCTTGCGGGGCGGGGGGGCAGTAGATACGCAGTATTTT. Translating it yields CASSLRGGGAVDTQYF. The chain links TRBV5-5 to TRBJ2-3; 9 bases fit TRBD2. The CDR3 contains 16 residues. V dropped 1 base and J dropped 5; count of bases not matched to a gene: 8. The germline CDR1 and CDR2 sequences are SGHKS and YYEKEE (reference sequence).

V and J are TRBV7-9 and TRBJ2-5; 7 bases map to TRBD2. V shed 2 bases and J 1 base; nucleotides not matched to a gene: 16. This CDR3 spans 19 amino acids. Per the germline V gene, CDR1 is SEHNR and CDR2 is FQNEAQ (reference sequence). CDR3 amino acids: CASSLWRGGSGPLQETQYF. The DNA of the CDR3 is TGTGCCAGCAGCTTATGGCGTGGTGGTAGCGGGCCTCTCCAAGAGACCCAGTACTTC.

This clone has just one count. The chain has TRBV27 and TRBJ1-2, with TRBD1 identical over 8 bases. CDR1 is MNHEY, CDR2 SMNVEV, per germline (reference sequence). The CDR3 contains 14 residues. V lost 5 bases, J lost 8 bases, and 10 bases stayed unmatched. CDR3: CASSPLGQGQGYTF. The CDR3 nucleotides are TGTGCCAGCAGTCCCCTCGGACAGGGCCAAGGCTACACCTTC.

This chain connects TRBV5-1 to TRBJ2-1; 15 nucleotides align to TRBD2. The CDR3 runs 15 residues. Losses at the gene ends were 4 bases for V and 10 bases for J; bases not matched to a gene: 6. Germline CDR1 and CDR2: SGHRS and YFSETQ. The CDR3 here is CASSPGTSGGREQFF. In DNA, the CDR3 is TGCGCCAGCAGCCCCGGGACTAGCGGGGGGCGGGAGCAGTTCTTC.

This clone was seen a single time. V is TRBV7-2 and J is TRBJ2-2; the D gene is possibly TRBD2 (6 bases). Trimming took 6 bases from V and 6 from J, leaving 17 bases between them. The CDR3 runs 15 residues. In germline, CDR1 is SGHTA, CDR2 FQGNSA. In DNA, the CDR3 is TGTGCCAGCAGTCTAGGAGGGGTGGGGCCCGGGGAGCTGTTTTTT. Translation: CASSLGGVGPGELFF. Full variable domain (remainder filled in from reference TRBV7-2 and TRBJ2-2): GAGVSQSPSNKVTEKGKDVELRCDPISGHTALYWYRQSLGQGLEFLIYFQGNSAPDKSGLPSDRFSAERTGGSVSTLTIQRTQQEDSAVYLCASSLGGVGPGELFFGEGSRLTVL.

The rearrangement uses TRBV7-9 and TRBJ1-4; D gene unclear. Trimming removed 3 bases at V and 5 bases at J, with 10 bases between. CDR1 and CDR2 from the germline V gene are SEHNR and FQNEAQ (reference sequence). This CDR3 is built from 14 residues. CDR3 DNA sequence: TGTGCCAGCAGCTTCCAGAGCGAAAATGAAAAACTGTTTTTT. It is translated as CASSFQSENEKLFF. The complete variable domain, with remaining parts taken from reference TRBV7-9 and TRBJ1-4, reads DTGVSQNPRHKITKRGQNVTFRCDPISEHNRLYWYRQTLGQGPEFLTYFQNEAQLEKSRLLSDRFSAERPKGSFSTLEIQRTEQGDSAMYLCASSFQSENEKLFFGSGTQLSVL.

This clone has only one observation. The chain joins TRBV20-1 to TRBJ1-2; D is unclear. This CDR3 comprises 11 residues. Germline V gene sequence: CDR1 DFQATT, CDR2 SNEGSKA (reference sequence). V lost 3 bases, J lost 3 bases, and 5 bases lay in between. In DNA, the CDR3 is TGCAGTGCTAGTGACGACTATGGCTACACCTTC. It is translated as CSASDDYGYTF.

The chain recombines TRBV13 with TRBJ2-4; 9 bases match TRBD1. This CDR3 is built from 14 residues. The J segment lost 8 bases and the V segment lost 0 bases, leaving 2 bases of the junction unmatched. Germline values: CDR1 PRHDT, CDR2 FYEKMQ (reference sequence). CDR3 nucleotide sequence: TGTGCCAGCAGCTTAGGACAGGGGGCTTACATTCAGTACTTC. Translating gives CASSLGQGAYIQYF. Full variable domain (outside the CDR3, taken from reference TRBV13 and TRBJ2-4): AAGVIQSPRHLIKEKRETATLKCYPIPRHDTVYWYQQGPGQDPQFLISFYEKMQSDKGSIPDRFSAQQFSDYHSELNMSSLELGDSALYFCASSLGQGAYIQYFGAGTRLSVL.

J is TRBJ1-5 and V is TRBV25-1; 9 bases are shared with TRBD1. The V gene's germline CDR1 is MGHDK and CDR2 SYGVNS. The junction had 6 bases not matched to a gene; V was cut back by 8 bases and J by 4 bases. The CDR3 is 14 amino acids. Here the CDR3 reads CASSSDRGNQPQHF. CDR3 coding DNA: TGTGCCAGCTCCTCCGACAGGGGGAATCAGCCCCAGCATTTT.

The genes are TRBV5-6 and TRBJ1-1, with unresolved D. Germline lookup yields CDR1 SGHDT and CDR2 YYEEEE. The CDR3 loop spans 15 amino acids. The V end was cut by 4 bases, the J end by 0 bases, with 13 bases between. The chain's CDR3 is CASSLLVSLNTEAFF. The CDR3 nucleotides read TGTGCCAGCAGCCTACTTGTTAGTTTGAACACTGAAGCTTTCTTT.

This chain connects TRBV5-4 to TRBJ2-3; 9 bases agree with TRBD2. After removal of 6 bases from V and 2 bases from J, the junction contained 10 bases not matched to a gene. The CDR3 sequence is 16 residues long. The germline V gene encodes CDR1 SGHNT and CDR2 YYREEE (reference sequence). This CDR3 is CASMDPGLAPTDTQYF. CDR3 in DNA: TGTGCCAGCATGGACCCGGGACTAGCCCCCACAGATACGCAGTATTTT.

This clone was seen a single time. The chain combines TRBV29-1 with TRBJ1-2, with a tentative D call TRBD1 (5 bases). From germline, CDR1 is SQVTM and CDR2 ANQGSEA. This CDR3 has 13 residues. V was clipped by 4 bases and J by 2 bases, with 11 bases between them. The CDR3 protein is CSVGSGENYGYTF. CDR3 sequence (DNA): TGCAGCGTTGGCTCGGGGGAGAACTATGGCTACACCTTC.

The chain recombines TRBV5-1 with TRBJ2-5, with 13 bases identical to TRBD2. Trimming at V came to 5 bases and at J to 5 bases, leaving 15 bases not matched to a gene. CDR1 and CDR2 from the germline V gene are SGHRS and YFSETQ. The CDR3 runs 18 residues. The CDR3 DNA sequence: TGCGCCAGCAGAATCGGGACTAGCGGGGACCCGGGTGGGGAGACCCAGTACTTC. Its translation: CASRIGTSGDPGGETQYF.

J is TRBJ1-2 and V is TRBV7-2; D is undetermined. V shed 1 base and J shed 7 bases, with 7 bases lying between them. The CDR3 contains 12 residues. The germline CDR1 and CDR2 sequences are SGHTA and FQGNSA. CDR3 in amino acids: CASSLGRTGYTF. CDR3 sequence (DNA): TGTGCCAGCAGCTTAGGCAGAACTGGCTACACCTTC.

The chain joins TRBV5-1 to TRBJ2-3; TRBD2 might be the D (6 bases). Trimming shortened V by 4 bases and J by 2 bases, and 11 bases separated the two germline ends. The germline V gene encodes CDR1 SGHRS and CDR2 YFSETQ. The CDR3 is 14 residues long. DNA for the CDR3: TGCGCCAGCAGCCTGGGGACTCCCACAGATACGCAGTATTTT. Translating it yields CASSLGTPTDTQYF.

The rearrangement uses TRBV7-2 and TRBJ2-7; 9 bases are a match to TRBD2. Germline CDR1 reads SGHTA; CDR2 reads FQGNSA. Trimming at V came to 6 bases and at J to 3 bases, leaving 6 bases not matched to a gene. The CDR3 loop spans 14 amino acids. CDR3 in DNA: TGTGCCAGCAGGCGGGCACTAGCGGGCTACGAGCAGTACTTC. Amino acids: CASRRALAGYEQYF.

This chain joins TRBV5-6 and TRBJ2-7; tentatively, D is TRBD2 (6 bases). CDR1 and CDR2 (germline): SGHDT, YYEEEE. The CDR3 spans 15 residues. Trimming cost V 1 base and J 0 bases, with 11 bases left between them. The CDR3, as DNA: TGTGCCAGCAGCTTGTGGGAGGCGGGCTCCTACGAGCAGTACTTC. Protein sequence: CASSLWEAGSYEQYF. Looking up the rest from reference TRBV5-6 and TRBJ2-7 gives the full variable domain: DAGVTQSPTHLIKTRGQQVTLRCSPKSGHDTVSWYQQALGQGPQFIFQYYEEEERQRGNFPDRFSGHQFPNYSSELNVNALLLGDSALYLCASSLWEAGSYEQYFGPGTRLTVT.